These T cell receptor beta chains were read from a single sample in a study of glioma-infiltrating T cells after dendritic cell vaccination. The protocol was immunoSEQ multiplex PCR, while the TCRdb copy is restricted to in-frame clones and leaves out a portion. The data show roughly 62,000 clones, with about 79% seen just once and about 15% held by the top ten. This material consisted of blood, taken after dendritic cell vaccination. The receptors were gathered from a human donor with glioblastoma. The CDR3 runs from the conserved cysteine through the conserved F or W. The D gene is left open where the match is weak. Clone size appears in some rows only: once, few, many, or a class for an expanded clone.

>.|TRBV7-8|TRBJ1-2|.
CASSLTDNYGYTF
TGTGCCAGCAGCTTAACAGATAACTATGGCTACACCTTC
>.|TRBV7-9|TRBJ2-7|.
CATSLDPPYEQYF
TGTGCCACCTCACTAGACCCACCCTACGAGCAGTACTTC
>TRBD1|TRBV5-1|TRBJ1-4|.
CASREDGTANEKLFF
TGCGCCAGCCGGGAAGACGGGACAGCTAATGAAAAACTGTTTTTT
>.|TRBV4-2|TRBJ1-2|.
CASSRESTVIGYTF
TGTGCCAGCAGCCGAGAGAGCACCGTCATTGGCTACACCTTC
>.|TRBV7-6|TRBJ2-1|.
CASSLQAQLNEQFF
TGTGCCAGCAGCTTACAGGCGCAGCTCAATGAGCAGTTCTTC
>.|TRBV4-1|TRBJ1-5|.
CASSQPGQSHQPQHF
TGCGCCAGCAGCCAACCCGGACAGTCCCATCAGCCCCAGCATTTT
>.|TRBV30|TRBJ1-5|once
CAWSVQDSLGQPQHF
TGTGCCTGGAGTGTACAGGACAGTTTGGGCCAGCCCCAGCATTTT
>.|TRBV19|TRBJ1-5|.
CASSIESGWGEPQHF
TGTGCCAGTAGTATAGAATCCGGGTGGGGCGAGCCCCAGCATTTT
>TRBD2|TRBV13|TRBJ2-3|.
CASSPTLAGGLGDTQYF
TGTGCCAGCAGCCCGACCTTAGCGGGGGGCCTTGGAGATACGCAGTATTTT
>TRBD1|TRBV6-1|TRBJ2-7|.
CASSESDRGSYEQYF
TGTGCCAGCAGTGAATCGGACAGGGGGTCCTACGAGCAGTACTTC
>TRBD1|TRBV7-7|TRBJ2-5|.
CASSIGQGAEETQYF
TGTGCTAGCAGCATTGGACAGGGGGCCGAGGAGACCCAGTACTTC
>.|TRBV27|TRBJ1-2|.
CASSERTASGYTF
TGTGCCAGCAGTGAGAGGACTGCGTCGGGCTACACCTTC
>.|TRBV5-1|TRBJ2-7|few
CASSLPSLTGFSYEQYF
TGCGCCAGCAGTCTTCCCTCCTTGACAGGCTTCTCCTACGAGCAGTACTTC
>.|TRBV7-6|TRBJ2-7|.
CASSSRTRYEQYF
TGTGCCAGCAGCTCCCGGACACGATACGAGCAGTACTTC
>.|TRBV12-5|TRBJ1-2|.
CASAPLSGYGYTF
TGTGCTAGTGCCCCTCTGAGCGGCTATGGCTACACCTTC
>.|TRBV19|TRBJ2-5|few
CASSSQGEEETQYF
TGTGCCAGTAGTTCCCAAGGGGAGGAAGAGACCCAGTACTTC
>.|TRBV18|TRBJ1-6|.
CASSPTRGADSPLHF
TGTGCCAGCTCACCCACAAGGGGTGCCGATTCACCCCTCCACTTT
>TRBD1|TRBV18|TRBJ1-1|.
CASSSGGAGTEAFF
TGTGCCAGCTCGTCAGGGGGCGCGGGCACTGAAGCTTTCTTT
>TRBD2|TRBV4-1|TRBJ2-2|.
CASSQSGLAGGRNTGELFF
TGCGCCAGCAGCCAAAGTGGACTAGCGGGGGGACGAAACACCGGGGAGCTGTTTTTT
>TRBD1|TRBV6-1|TRBJ1-2|many
CASSEAGEQGEYYGYTF
TGTGCCAGCAGTGAAGCGGGGGAACAGGGGGAGTACTATGGCTACACCTTC
>.|TRBV5-1|TRBJ1-2|.
CASSPGQPDGYTF
TGCGCCAGCAGCCCAGGACAGCCAGATGGCTACACCTTC
>TRBD1|TRBV30|TRBJ2-2|.
CAWGQGNTGELFF
TGTGCCTGGGGACAGGGGAACACCGGGGAGCTGTTTTTT
>.|TRBV7-8|TRBJ1-6|.
CASSFPGLSSPLHF
TGTGCCAGCAGTTTTCCAGGGTTATCGTCCCCCCTCCACTTT
>TRBD1|TRBV7-2|TRBJ1-2|.
CASSLDTGARGYGYTF
TGTGCCAGCAGCTTAGATACAGGGGCCAGGGGCTATGGCTACACCTTC
>TRBD1|TRBV7-2|TRBJ1-4|.
CASSFSQGSGEKLFF
TGTGCCAGCAGCTTTTCACAGGGGTCGGGTGAAAAACTGTTTTTT
>TRBD1|TRBV11-2|TRBJ2-7|.
CASSLEGQGASEQYF
TGTGCCAGCAGCTTAGAAGGCCAGGGGGCGAGCGAGCAGTACTTC
>.|TRBV18|TRBJ2-7|once
CASSPGGEQYF
TGTGCCAGCTCTCCCGGTGGCGAGCAGTACTTC
>TRBD1|TRBV5-1|TRBJ2-7|.
CASSPRQGAAYEQYF
TGCGCCAGCAGCCCCCGACAGGGGGCCGCCTACGAGCAGTACTTC
>.|TRBV6-1|TRBJ2-1|.
CASSAPPGDPRSEQFF
TGTGCCAGCAGTGCTCCTCCAGGGGACCCCCGAAGTGAGCAGTTCTTC
>.|TRBV7-6|TRBJ1-1|few
CASSLHREAEAFF
TGTGCCAGCAGCTTACACAGGGAAGCTGAAGCTTTCTTT
>TRBD1|TRBV5-8|TRBJ1-2|.
CASSRNRGYGYTF
TGTGCCAGCAGCCGGAACAGGGGGTATGGCTACACCTTC
>.|TRBV30|TRBJ1-4|.
CAWGDEQGPLGEKLFF
TGTGCCTGGGGTGACGAACAGGGTCCCCTGGGGGAAAAACTGTTTTTT
>.|TRBV4-3|TRBJ2-1|once
CASSQGLGGTYNEQFF
TGCGCCAGCAGCCAAGGGCTCGGGGGAACCTACAATGAGCAGTTCTTC
>.|TRBV4-1|TRBJ1-1|once
CASSQRQVNTEAFF
TGCGCCAGCAGCCAACGACAGGTGAACACTGAAGCTTTCTTT
>.|TRBV27|TRBJ2-7|.
CASSLYRDRYEQYF
TGTGCCAGCAGTTTGTACAGGGACCGGTACGAGCAGTACTTC
>.|TRBV13|TRBJ1-5|.
CASSSGYNQPQHF
TGTGCCAGCAGCTCAGGCTATAATCAGCCCCAGCATTTT
>.|TRBV10-3|TRBJ2-1|.
CAISEFQVQFF
TGTGCCATCAGTGAGTTCCAGGTGCAGTTCTTC
>.|TRBV19|TRBJ2-2|.
CASTLGRGPGELFF
TGTGCCAGTACCCTTGGGCGGGGCCCCGGGGAGCTGTTTTTT
>TRBD2|TRBV2|TRBJ2-7|.
CASRGIAGAKQYF
TGTGCCAGCAGGGGCATAGCGGGGGCAAAGCAGTACTTC
>TRBD2|TRBV7-9|TRBJ2-3|.
CASSLTLAGYTDTQYF
TGTGCCAGCAGCTTAACTCTAGCGGGGTACACAGATACGCAGTATTTT
>.|TRBV18|TRBJ1-5|.
CASSPNSNQPQHF
TGTGCCAGCTCACCCAATAGCAATCAGCCCCAGCATTTT
>.|TRBV23-1|TRBJ1-1|.
CASRGRGNGAFF
TGCGCCAGCAGGGGAAGGGGAAACGGAGCTTTCTTT
>.|TRBV15|TRBJ2-7|.
CATSRELAVSSYEQYF
TGTGCCACCAGCAGAGAATTAGCGGTTAGCTCCTACGAGCAGTACTTC
>TRBD2|TRBV28|TRBJ2-3|.
CASIHGGSSTDTQYF
TGTGCCAGCATACACGGGGGGTCCAGCACAGATACGCAGTATTTT
>.|TRBV27|TRBJ2-3|.
CASFSRDTYTDTQYF
TGTGCCTCTTTCTCGAGGGACACCTACACAGATACGCAGTATTTT
>.|TRBV5-5|TRBJ1-1|.
CASSLIPGTNTEAFF
TGTGCCAGCAGCTTGATTCCGGGAACGAACACTGAAGCTTTCTTT
>.|TRBV5-4|TRBJ2-1|.
CASSLAAQETEQFF
TGTGCCAGCAGCTTGGCGGCACAGGAAACTGAGCAGTTCTTC
>TRBD2|TRBV5-6|TRBJ2-3|.
CASSFSGGAEDTQYF
TGTGCCAGCAGCTTTAGCGGGGGGGCTGAAGATACGCAGTATTTT
>TRBD1|TRBV5-1|TRBJ1-1|.
CASSLRTGVFPEAFF
TGCGCCAGCAGCTTGAGGACAGGGGTTTTCCCTGAAGCTTTCTTT
>.|TRBV7-8|TRBJ2-2|.
CASSHYVSLRTNTGELFF
TGTGCCAGCAGTCACTATGTCTCCTTACGCACGAACACCGGGGAGCTGTTTTTT
>.|TRBV15|TRBJ2-1|.
CATSRVRDNEQFF
TGTGCCACCAGCAGAGTTAGAGACAATGAGCAGTTCTTC
>.|TRBV7-2|TRBJ2-1|.
CASSLESGWGNEQFF
TGTGCCAGCAGCTTAGAGTCAGGGTGGGGCAATGAGCAGTTCTTC
>.|TRBV15|TRBJ2-3|.
CATSRGFGGLDTQYF
TGTGCCACCAGCAGAGGGTTCGGGGGGCTCGATACGCAGTATTTT
>.|TRBV6-5|TRBJ2-1|.
CASSLLGALYNEQFF
TGTGCCAGCAGCCTATTAGGGGCCCTTTACAATGAGCAGTTCTTC
>TRBD1|TRBV5-1|TRBJ1-5|once
CASSLAGTGYQPQHF
TGCGCCAGCAGCTTGGCCGGGACAGGATACCAGCCCCAGCATTTT
>.|TRBV18|TRBJ1-2|.
CASSPQQGYTF
TGTGCCAGCTCACCACAACAGGGCTACACCTTC
>.|TRBV28|TRBJ1-2|.
CASSLEAYGSGGYGYTF
TGTGCCAGCAGTTTAGAGGCTTACGGTTCGGGGGGCTATGGCTACACCTTC
>.|TRBV18|TRBJ1-2|.
CASSPPGFAPRAKGGYTF
TGTGCCAGCTCACCACCGGGGTTTGCCCCCAGGGCAAAGGGTGGCTACACCTTC
>TRBD2|TRBV11-3|TRBJ2-1|.
CASSTRTSGGPEQFF
TGTGCCAGCAGCACCCGGACTAGCGGGGGGCCGGAGCAGTTCTTC